This T cell receptor beta chain was sequenced for a study of T cells in pancreatic ductal adenocarcinoma. Regarding the study as a whole: The resected pancreatic cancer cohort was biased toward the minority with early-stage disease. Blood had more productive templates and around 8.5-fold more unique clonotypes than tumor. Mean clonality was roughly 0.1 in tumors and about 0.079 in blood, not significantly different.

Selected pancreatic ductal adenocarcinoma patients had undergone surgery without neoadjuvant therapy. The CDR3 length is 12 residues. V lost 5 bases, J lost 6 bases, and 14 bases lay in between. In germline, CDR1 is SQVTM, CDR2 ANQGSEA. Sequencing used immunoSEQ multiplex PCR; TCRdb keeps in-frame clones, though not all of them. Of tens of thousands of clones in the sample, 85% to 95% were seen once. In regard to this clone: As yet, its antigen is unknown.

The sample taken for sequencing was PBMCs. V usage is TRBV29-1 and J usage is TRBJ2-7; D not certain. The source of this sequence is a human donor with pancreatic ductal adenocarcinoma. CDR3 in amino acids: CSVWASSSEQYF. The CDR3 coding sequence is TGCAGCGTTTGGGCGTCGTCGTCCGAGCAGTACTTC.